This record concerns one T cell receptor (beta chain) sequence. RNA was isolated and reverse transcribed to cDNA, the sequencing template. Libraries were prepared by immunoSEQ multiplex PCR; TCRdb keeps only in-frame clonotypes and omits some of them. The table lists under 300,000 clones, under 80% of them singletons. V gave up 0 bases and J gave up 6 bases; unmatched junction bases: 21. Per germline, CDR1 MGHRA and CDR2 YSYEKL. The CDR3 covers 20 residues. These data originate in a study of CD8+ T cells in alopecia areata. The chain is built from TRBV4-1 and TRBJ2-3; 7 bases map to TRBD1. This sequence was found in a human donor with alopecia areata. Here the sequenced sample was CD4+ T cells sorted from blood, taken at week 0. In DNA, the CDR3 is TGCGCCAGCAGCCAAGATGGAGGACAGGTGATAAGGATTGAATTGGATACGCAGTATTTT. Its protein is CASSQDGGQVIRIELDTQYF.